Sequencing of this TCR beta chain was carried out in a study of blood T cell repertoires in COVID-19. Some clones are missing from TCRdb's copy, which holds only in-frame ones; the method was immunoSEQ multiplex PCR. The sample shows about 250,000 clones, over 75% of them seen only once. This CDR3 has 13 amino acids. V lost 3 bases and J lost 4, with 6 bases in between. Germline V gene sequence: CDR1 SNHLY, CDR2 FYNNEI. Enrollees, roughly 18 to 90 years old, lived in roughly 24 US areas. This clonotype was obtained from a man aged 40-49 years who had recovered from COVID-19. The source material was PBMCs or T cells enriched from blood (not recorded which). V usage is TRBV2 and J usage is TRBJ1-4, with D unresolved. This CDR3 reads CASSEGVNEKLFF. Written as DNA, the CDR3 is TGTGCCAGCAGTGAGGGAGTTAATGAAAAACTGTTTTTT.